This T cell receptor beta chain originates from a study of blood T cell repertoires in COVID-19. Trimming removed 2 bases from V and 8 bases from J, with 11 bases in between. CDR3 length: 13 amino acids. CDR1 is MGHRA and CDR2 is YSYEKL in the germline V gene. Profiled with immunoSEQ multiplex PCR; TCRdb holds only in-frame clones, not every one. The data contain around 130,000 clones, roughly nine tenths of them seen just once; the ten biggest clones take up about 4.5%. While infection was still active, Seattle patients were enrolled and then followed longitudinally. The clonotype was recovered from a man in his 60s with COVID-19, enrolled during active disease. The sequenced sample consisted of peripheral blood. The V call is TRBV4-1, the J call TRBJ2-3; no clear D. The CDR3 nucleotides are TGCGCCAGCAGCCAACTTAGATCCGGTACGCAGTATTTT. Its translation is CASSQLRSGTQYF.